The next 29 T cell receptor beta chains were all read from a single sample in a study of cytomegalovirus exposure and HLA in healthy donors. The PCR used 60 Vbeta and 13 Jbeta primers. Some clones are missing from TCRdb's copy, which holds only in-frame ones; the method was immunoSEQ multiplex PCR. The data contain 84,000 or so clones, roughly 80% of them seen just once; the ten biggest clones take up 2.7%. Material for sequencing was PBMCs. Receptors originate from a young man in good health and CMV-seronegative.

This chain links TRBV29-1 with TRBJ2-2, with D possibly being TRBD1 (6 bases). Trimming shortened V by 8 bases and J by 2 bases, and 9 bases separated the two germline ends. The V gene's germline CDR1 is SQVTM and CDR2 ANQGSEA. The CDR3 consists of 12 residues. The CDR3 DNA reads as TGCAGCTGGACAGAAAACACCGGGGAGCTGTTTTTT. This sequence encodes CSWTENTGELFF.

V usage is TRBV7-2 and J usage is TRBJ2-5, with 15 bases lining up with TRBD2. Per the germline V gene, CDR1 is SGHTA and CDR2 is FQGNSA. CDR3 length: 17 amino acids. With V trimmed by 5 bases and J by 3 bases, 7 bases remained unmatched. The DNA of the CDR3 is TGTGCCAGCAGCCCGTCCCGGACTAGCGGGGGGGAAGAGACCCAGTACTTC. Protein: CASSPSRTSGGEETQYF.

This chain links TRBV5-1 with TRBJ2-3, with 11 bases matching TRBD2. V lost 2 bases and J lost 0; bases outside the gene matches: 8. There are 18 residues in the CDR3. Germline CDR1 is SGHRS and CDR2 is YFSETQ. The CDR3 nucleotides read TGCGCCAGCAGCTTTATTAGCGGGGGGGCCAGCAGCACAGATACGCAGTATTTT. This codes for CASSFISGGASSTDTQYF.

V is TRBV4-2 and J is TRBJ2-2; D is undetermined. With 5 bases removed from V and 3 bases from J, the gap between germline ends came to 10 bases. The germline V gene encodes CDR1 LGHNA and CDR2 YNFKEQ. This CDR3 contains 14 residues. The CDR3 nucleotides are TGTGCCAGCAGCGCCGGGTCCTACACCGGGGAGCTGTTTTTT. It specifies CASSAGSYTGELFF.

This clone was seen once. This sequence joins TRBV4-1 and TRBJ1-2, with TRBD1 matching 10 bases. Trimming took 1 base from V and 8 from J; bases not matched to a gene: 10. The CDR3 extends over 16 amino acids. Germline CDR1 MGHRA, CDR2 YSYEKL. The CDR3 is CASSQVGGQGFNGYTF. As DNA, the CDR3 is TGCGCCAGCAGCCAAGTCGGGGGACAGGGGTTTAACGGCTACACCTTC.

J is TRBJ1-1 and V is TRBV4-1, with 7 bases aligning to TRBD1. V lost 1 base, J lost 3 bases, and 17 bases stayed unmatched. The CDR3 sequence is 19 residues long. In germline, CDR1 is MGHRA, CDR2 YSYEKL. DNA for the CDR3: TGCGCCAGCAGCCAAGGAAGGGGGCAGGGTTTGAGGTCGTACACTGAAGCTTTCTTT. Translating it yields CASSQGRGQGLRSYTEAFF.

This sequence joins TRBV19 and TRBJ1-3; no clear D. CDR3 size: 13 residues. The germline CDR1 and CDR2 sequences are LNHDA and SQIVND (reference sequence). The ends were cut back, 7 bases at V and 4 bases at J, with 11 bases in the middle. The CDR3 protein is CASTGYGGNTIYF. The CDR3 region has the DNA TGTGCCAGTACCGGATACGGGGGAAACACCATATATTTT.

The chain has TRBV5-1 and TRBJ1-4; the D gene is possibly TRBD1 (6 bases). The V gene's germline CDR1 is SGHRS and CDR2 YFSETQ. The CDR3 totals 14 residues. Trimming removed 3 bases from V and 4 bases from J, with 10 bases in between. CDR3 protein: CASSWGPSNEKLFF. The CDR3 DNA reads as TGCGCCAGCAGCTGGGGGCCCAGTAATGAAAAACTGTTTTTT.

The J gene is TRBJ1-5, the V gene TRBV2, with D perhaps TRBD1 (5 bases). Trimming took 6 bases from V and 7 from J, leaving 16 bases between them. The germline CDR1 and CDR2 sequences are SNHLY and FYNNEI. CDR3 length: 14 residues. CDR3 amino acids: CASSDEAGEQPQHF. CDR3 coding DNA: TGTGCCAGCAGCGATGAGGCGGGGGAACAGCCCCAGCATTTT.

This chain links TRBV5-1 with TRBJ1-1; 8 bases are shared with TRBD1. Germline V gene sequence: CDR1 SGHRS, CDR2 YFSETQ. This CDR3 contains 15 residues. With V trimmed by 1 base and J by 1 base, 3 bases remained unmatched. CDR3: CASSLIQGGNTEAFF. Here the CDR3 DNA reads TGCGCCAGCAGCTTGATACAGGGGGGGAACACTGAAGCTTTCTTT. Drawing the rest from reference TRBV5-1 and TRBJ1-1, the complete variable domain is KAGVTQTPRYLIKTRGQQVTLSCSPISGHRSVSWYQQTPGQGLQFLFEYFSETQRNKGNFPGRFSGRQFSNSRSEMNVSTLELGDSALYLCASSLIQGGNTEAFFGQGTRLTVV.

The chain has TRBV28 and TRBJ2-3, with TRBD2 matching 7 bases. The CDR3 totals 14 residues. V dropped 4 bases and J dropped 1; count of bases not matched to a gene: 2. Looked up from germline, CDR1 is MDHEN and CDR2 is SYDVKM. In nucleotides, the CDR3 is TGTGCCAGCAGTTCAAGCGGGGGCACAGATACGCAGTATTTT. Its protein is CASSSSGGTDTQYF.

The chain carries TRBV6-4 and TRBJ2-2; TRBD2 might be the D (6 bases). CDR3 length: 15 amino acids. V gave up 6 bases and J gave up 3 bases, with 14 bases separating them. The V gene's germline CDR1 is MRHNA and CDR2 SNTAGT. The CDR3 reads CASSPAGTDTGELFF. CDR3 DNA sequence: TGTGCCAGCAGCCCTGCGGGGACGGACACCGGGGAGCTGTTTTTT.

This clone was seen just once. The chain links TRBV29-1 to TRBJ1-1; 7 bases agree with TRBD1. V lost 3 bases and J lost 0; bases outside the gene matches: 4. There are 14 residues in the CDR3. The V gene's germline CDR1 is SQVTM and CDR2 ANQGSEA. This chain's CDR3 is CSVDPTGMNTEAFF. CDR3 nucleotides: TGCAGCGTTGACCCGACAGGGATGAACACTGAAGCTTTCTTT.

The genes are TRBV10-3 and TRBJ2-2, with 7 bases aligning to TRBD1. The CDR3 is made up of 16 amino acids. CDR1 ENHRY and CDR2 SYGVKD come from the germline V gene. The ends lost 6 bases at V and 7 bases at J; junction bases unmatched: 14. The CDR3 nucleotides read TGTGCCATCAGAGCGCATAACAGGGGACGGGTCGGGGAGCTGTTTTTT. It encodes CAIRAHNRGRVGELFF.

The V gene is TRBV19, the J gene TRBJ1-2, with 10 bases aligning to TRBD1. CDR3 length equals 19 residues. V trimming: 1 base; J trimming: 6 bases; junction bases outside the gene matches: 17. Per the germline V gene, CDR1 is LNHDA and CDR2 is SQIVND (reference sequence). In DNA, the CDR3 is TGTGCCAGTAGTATAGTAGTTCTGGGACAGGGGAACGGTGGGCATGGCTACACCTTC. Protein sequence: CASSIVVLGQGNGGHGYTF.

The rearrangement joins TRBV10-2 to TRBJ2-1, with TRBD2 matching over 10 bases. V was pared by 4 bases and J by 4 bases, with 10 bases of the junction left unmatched. Germline CDR1 is WSHSY and CDR2 is SAAADI. CDR3 size: 17 residues. This CDR3 is CASSAIAGGIHYNEQFF. The CDR3 DNA reads as TGCGCCAGCAGTGCTATAGCGGGGGGCATACATTACAATGAGCAGTTCTTC.

The rearrangement joins TRBV6-5 to TRBJ1-3; D remains ambiguous. Trimming left V 7 bases short and J 4 bases short, with 14 bases between. CDR1 and CDR2 from the germline V gene are MNHEY and SVGAGI. The CDR3 runs to 14 residues. The CDR3 region has the DNA TGTGCCAGCACCGACTTCCCGGGAGGAAACACCATATATTTT. Amino acid sequence: CASTDFPGGNTIYF.

The rearrangement links TRBV11-2 to TRBJ2-3, with TRBD2 matching over 7 bases. The CDR3 loop spans 13 amino acids. J was trimmed by 3 bases and V by 10 bases; bases with no gene match: 7. CDR1 is SGHAT, CDR2 FQNNGV, per germline. DNA for the CDR3: TGTGCCACCTTGCCTAGCGGAACAGATACGCAGTATTTT. The encoded protein is CATLPSGTDTQYF.

The chain joins TRBV7-9 to TRBJ1-2; the D is unclear. From germline, CDR1 is SEHNR and CDR2 FQNEAQ (reference sequence). V was clipped by 5 bases and J by 12 bases, with 19 bases between them. The CDR3 loop spans 13 amino acids. The CDR3, as DNA: TGTGCCAGCAGCGACGGTCGATCCCAGGTCCACACCTTC. Translating it yields CASSDGRSQVHTF. The whole variable domain, filled in from reference TRBV7-9 and TRBJ1-2, reads DTGVSQNPRHKITKRGQNVTFRCDPISEHNRLYWYRQTLGQGPEFLTYFQNEAQLEKSRLLSDRFSAERPKGSFSTLEIQRTEQGDSAMYLCASSDGRSQVHTFGSGTRLTVV.

This chain connects TRBV5-6 to TRBJ1-5; TRBD1 matches 9 bases. V shed 5 bases, J shed 7 bases, and the junction held 7 bases outside the gene matches. Germline V gene sequence: CDR1 SGHDT, CDR2 YYEEEE. The CDR3 has 14 residues. The CDR3 sequence is CASRLGGTGQPQHF. The CDR3, as DNA: TGTGCCAGCAGATTAGGAGGGACAGGGCAGCCCCAGCATTTT.

CDR3 loop: CASSSGDSVSYEQYF. CDR3 nucleotides: TGTGCCAGCAGCTCAGGGGATTCGGTTTCGTACGAGCAGTACTTC. The chain recombines TRBV14 with TRBJ2-7, with a tentative D call TRBD1 (6 bases). Trimming removed 5 bases from V and 4 bases from J, with 18 bases in between. Germline V gene data show CDR1 as SGHDN and CDR2 as FVKESK. The CDR3 has 15 residues.

The J gene is TRBJ1-5, the V gene TRBV12-5; D call uncertain. From germline, CDR1 is LGHNT and CDR2 FRNRAP. The CDR3 is 15 amino acids. Trimming cost V 5 bases and J 1 base, with 12 bases left between them. The CDR3 coding sequence is TGTGCTAGTGGTCGTGGACTTATGAGCAATCAGCCCCAGCATTTT. It specifies CASGRGLMSNQPQHF.

The rearrangement uses TRBV14 and TRBJ1-2; D is undetermined. Trimming shortened V by 0 bases and J by 8 bases, and 28 bases separated the two germline ends. The CDR3 is made up of 19 amino acids. Germline lookup yields CDR1 SGHDN and CDR2 FVKESK. The DNA for the CDR3 is TGTGCCAGCAGCCAAGATCTGGGCAGAGCTATCGACCCAAGATACGGCTACACCTTC. Translated: CASSQDLGRAIDPRYGYTF. Based on the CDR3 plus reference TRBV14 and TRBJ1-2, the full variable domain is EAGVTQFPSHSVIEKGQTVTLRCDPISGHDNLYWYRRVMGKEIKFLLHFVKESKQDESGMPNNRFLAERTGGTYSTLKVQPAELEDSGVYFCASSQDLGRAIDPRYGYTFGSGTRLTVV.

V gene TRBV7-3 combines with J gene TRBJ1-1, with D unclear. The germline V gene encodes CDR1 SGHTA and CDR2 FQGTGA. The CDR3 runs to 15 residues. The V and J ends lost 5 bases and 7 bases respectively, with 20 bases between them. CDR3 protein: CASSPIGGPTIEAFF. The CDR3 DNA is TGTGCCAGCAGCCCAATAGGAGGACCAACCATTGAAGCTTTCTTT.

The chain employs TRBV5-4 and TRBJ1-3; D call uncertain. Germline V gives CDR1 SGHNT, CDR2 YYREEE (reference sequence). The CDR3 loop spans 17 amino acids. Trimming pared 1 base from V and 0 bases from J, leaving 14 bases between. CDR3 in DNA: TGTGCCAGCAGCTTGCAATCGTCTTTCGGCTCTGGAAACACCATATATTTT. This sequence encodes CASSLQSSFGSGNTIYF.

The chain recombines TRBV5-1 with TRBJ1-6, with unresolved D. This CDR3 is 14 amino acids long. Germline lookup yields CDR1 SGHRS and CDR2 YFSETQ. Trimming stripped 0 bases from V and 7 bases from J, with 8 bases between. The CDR3 sequence: CASSLDSGNSPLHF. The CDR3 DNA is TGCGCCAGCAGCTTGGACTCGGGGAATTCACCCCTCCACTTT.

V usage is TRBV7-8 and J usage is TRBJ1-6, with D possibly matching TRBD1 (6 bases). Trimming cost V 5 bases and J 4 bases, with 18 bases left between them. Germline V gene sequence: CDR1 SGHVS, CDR2 FQNEAQ. There are 17 residues in the CDR3. CDR3 sequence (DNA): TGTGCCAGCAGCGATAATCAGGGGCCACCTTATAATTCACCCCTCCACTTT. Translated, it gives CASSDNQGPPYNSPLHF.

The chain joins TRBV14 to TRBJ1-2; perhaps TRBD1 as D (5 bases). CDR1 is SGHDN, CDR2 FVKESK, per germline. Between the trimmed V and J ends, which lost 1 base and 6 bases, there was a span of 21 bases. The length of the CDR3 is 17 residues. The CDR3 loop reads CASSQVNPRAGRNGYTF. CDR3 bases: TGTGCCAGCAGCCAAGTTAACCCGAGGGCAGGGAGGAATGGCTACACCTTC.

The chain joins TRBV19 to TRBJ2-7; 8 nucleotides line up with TRBD1. V dropped 3 bases and J dropped 6; count of bases not matched to a gene: 4. The CDR3 is 13 residues long. Germline V gene lookup returns CDR1 LNHDA and CDR2 SQIVND (reference sequence). The CDR3: CASSIDRGAEQYF. DNA for the CDR3: TGTGCCAGTAGTATTGACAGGGGCGCCGAGCAGTACTTC.